One and the same sample provided the 8 T cell receptor beta chains below, sequenced in a study of molecular identifiers for immune sequencing clone quantification. TCRdb processed the PCR reads anew with MiXCR; each CDR3 protein has one entry. The data hold 400,000 to 600,000 distinct CDR3 sequences, with 20% to 25% observed a single time. Sequenced sample: naive CD8+ T cells from blood, with Jurkat cell RNA spiked in. Subset: FACS-sorted CD8+CD4-CCR7+CD45RA+ naive T cells. The receptors derive from a human donor in good health. Some libraries in this study had Jurkat cell RNA spiked in.

This clonotype was counted at least ten times. The chain combines TRBV7-9 with TRBJ2-7; no definite D call. CDR1 SEHNR and CDR2 FQNEAQ come from the germline V gene (reference sequence). The CDR3 loop spans 14 amino acids. V lost 1 base and J 6 bases, leaving 13 bases between the germline ends. As DNA, the CDR3 is TGTGCCAGCAGCTTAGTTACGCGTCCGTTCGAGCAGTACTTC. Translating it yields CASSLVTRPFEQYF.

With regard to this clonotype: Germline and junction disagree at one end, which may indicate a read error. The CDR3 loop reads CTSSLGGLGETQYF. Here the CDR3 DNA reads TGTACCAGCAGCTTAGGGGGGTTGGGAGAGACCCAGTACTTC. The chain couples TRBV7-8 to TRBJ2-5, with D perhaps given as TRBD1 or TRBD2 (6 bases each). Germline V gene lookup returns CDR1 SGHVS and CDR2 FQNEAQ. CDR3 length: 14 residues.

This clonotype was counted ten times or more. The chain recombines TRBV30 with TRBJ2-7, with D unclear. V was shortened by 3 bases and J by 7 bases, with 10 bases between the two germline ends. The CDR3 contains 11 residues. Per the germline V gene, CDR1 is GTSNPN and CDR2 is SVGIG (reference sequence). The CDR3 region is CAWSVPGEQYF. For the CDR3, the DNA is TGTGCCTGGAGCGTCCCTGGGGAGCAGTACTTC.

This clonotype was observed a handful of times. The chain carries TRBV19 and TRBJ2-7; 9 bases align to TRBD2. In germline, CDR1 is LNHDA, CDR2 SQIVND (reference sequence). The CDR3 is 14 residues long. V trimming: 4 bases; J trimming: 3 bases; junction bases outside the gene matches: 4. CDR3 DNA: TGTGCCAGTAGTACGACTAGCGGAAGCTACGAGCAGTACTTC. Protein: CASSTTSGSYEQYF.

This clonotype was found a few times. V is TRBV12-3 or TRBV12-4 and J is TRBJ2-7; D not resolved. This CDR3 region has 12 residues. The V and J ends lost 4 bases and 7 bases respectively, with 11 bases between them. The CDR3: CASSSNQLEQYF. The CDR3 DNA follows: TGTGCCAGCAGTTCAAACCAGTTGGAGCAGTACTTC.

The chain combines TRBV24-1 with TRBJ2-3, with D possibly being TRBD1 or TRBD2 (5 bases each). Between the trimmed V and J ends, which lost 9 bases and 0 bases, there was a span of 15 bases. The CDR3 is 15 residues long. In germline, CDR1 is KGHDR, CDR2 SFDVKD. CDR3 bases: TGTGCCACCCGCGAGGGGACGGACAGCACAGATACGCAGTATTTT. Translating gives CATREGTDSTDTQYF.

There are many counts of this clonotype. The V and J genes are TRBV12-5 and TRBJ2-3; 8 bases are shared with TRBD2. Trimming took 0 bases from V and 4 from J; bases not matched to a gene: 9. This CDR3 is built from 17 residues. Germline CDR1 reads LGHNT; CDR2 reads FRNRAP. CDR3 amino acids: CASGLVLRTSSADTQYF. The CDR3 DNA follows: TGTGCTAGTGGTTTGGTATTGAGGACTAGCTCAGCAGATACGCAGTATTTT.

There are many counts of this clonotype. V gene TRBV5-4 combines with J gene TRBJ1-6, with D tentatively TRBD1 (5 bases). The CDR3 totals 16 residues. Germline V gene sequence: CDR1 SGHNT, CDR2 YYREEE (reference sequence). V was trimmed by 4 bases and J by 6 bases, leaving 17 bases between them. The CDR3 region is CASSLLRGAFNSPLHF. DNA of the CDR3: TGTGCCAGCAGCCTGTTGAGGGGCGCCTTTAATTCACCCCTCCACTTT.